Listed below are T cell receptor beta chains from one sample, sequenced in a study of cytomegalovirus exposure and HLA in healthy donors. Assay: immunoSEQ multiplex PCR; the TCRdb copy retains only in-frame clones and omits some. Of 250,000 or so clones in the sample, about nine tenths are singletons; the top ten hold 1.5% to 2%. Sequenced sample: PBMCs. The receptor set was obtained from a girl aged 2-10 years in good health and CMV-seronegative. Each CDR3 is given with its conserved first and last residue. Fields, in order: J gene, D gene, V gene, clone size, CDR3 protein, CDR3 DNA. The D gene is left open where the match is weak. Rows may omit the clone size; those that give it use once, few, many or a size class.

TRBJ1-5	TRBD1	TRBV6-6	NA	CASSWGGQGDQPQHF	TGTGCCAGCAGTTGGGGGGGACAGGGGGATCAGCCCCAGCATTTT
TRBJ2-3	NA	TRBV6-6	once	CATQEVTDTQYF	TGTGCCACTCAAGAGGTCACAGATACGCAGTATTTT
TRBJ1-1	TRBD1	TRBV2	NA	CATVVGGGSLYTEAFF	TGTGCCACCGTGGTAGGGGGCGGTTCGCTGTACACTGAAGCTTTCTTT
TRBJ1-1	NA	TRBV5-1	NA	CASSLGQSNTEAFF	TGCGCCAGCAGCTTGGGACAGTCGAACACTGAAGCTTTCTTT
TRBJ2-5	NA	TRBV11-2	NA	CASSLGHQETQYF	TGTGCCAGCAGCTTAGGGCACCAAGAGACCCAGTACTTC
TRBJ2-5	NA	TRBV7-3	NA	CASSLGGWETQYF	TGTGCCAGCAGCTTAGGAGGTTGGGAGACCCAGTACTTC
TRBJ2-1	TRBD2	TRBV10-2	once	CASLTSGEEGNEQFF	TGCGCCAGCCTGACTAGCGGGGAGGAGGGAAATGAGCAGTTCTTC
TRBJ1-1	NA	TRBV18	NA	CASSPQNSHLLNTEAFF	TGTGCCAGCTCACCACAGAACAGCCACCTCCTGAACACTGAAGCTTTCTTT
TRBJ1-6	NA	TRBV7-9	NA	CASSPRVGTLNNSPLHF	TGTGCCAGCAGCCCGAGGGTAGGGACTCTCAATAATTCACCCCTCCACTTT
TRBJ2-3	NA	TRBV6-6	few	CASSPSTDTQYF	TGTGCCAGCAGTCCTAGCACAGATACGCAGTATTTT
TRBJ1-2	NA	TRBV19	NA	CASSITELGYGYTF	TGTGCCAGTAGTATCACAGAACTAGGCTATGGCTACACCTTC
TRBJ2-7	NA	TRBV6-1	once	CASSASVSTYEQYF	TGTGCCAGCAGTGCGTCGGTTTCTACCTACGAGCAGTACTTC
TRBJ1-5	NA	TRBV7-7	NA	CASSSTPGRGSNQPQHF	TGTGCCAGCAGCTCTACCCCGGGACGGGGGTCAAATCAGCCCCAGCATTTT
TRBJ1-2	TRBD1	TRBV7-6	NA	CASSPRPGQTSYGYTF	TGTGCCAGCAGCCCCCGACCGGGACAGACTAGCTATGGCTACACCTTC
TRBJ1-1	NA	TRBV27	NA	CASSLTGIAEAFF	TGTGCCAGCAGTTTAACAGGGATCGCTGAAGCTTTCTTT
TRBJ2-4	NA	TRBV28	NA	CASSWTENVAKNIQYF	TGTGCCAGCAGTTGGACTGAAAACGTAGCCAAAAACATTCAGTACTTC
TRBJ2-7	NA	TRBV11-2	NA	CASSPPVLRQGFSYEQYF	TGTGCCAGCAGCCCTCCGGTTCTCCGCCAGGGGTTCTCCTACGAGCAGTACTTC
TRBJ2-7	NA	TRBV2	NA	CASSEALMSEQYF	TGTGCCAGCAGTGAAGCGCTCATGAGCGAGCAGTACTTC
TRBJ2-3	TRBD1	TRBV4-1	NA	CASSPITGADSDTQYF	TGCGCCAGCAGCCCAATAACAGGGGCCGACTCAGATACGCAGTATTTT
TRBJ2-4	TRBD1	TRBV18	NA	CASSPGTGNIQYF	TGTGCCAGCTCACCTGGGACAGGGAACATTCAGTACTTC
TRBJ2-1	TRBD2	TRBV5-1	NA	CASSLAVAGSYNEQFF	TGCGCCAGCAGCTTGGCCGTAGCGGGCTCCTACAATGAGCAGTTCTTC
TRBJ1-1	NA	TRBV19	NA	CASKQGNTEAFF	TGTGCCAGTAAGCAGGGGAACACTGAAGCTTTCTTT
TRBJ1-1	TRBD1	TRBV30	NA	CAWSVGQGSMNTEAFF	TGTGCCTGGAGTGTAGGACAGGGTAGTATGAACACTGAAGCTTTCTTT
TRBJ2-7	TRBD1	TRBV19	NA	CASSPNTGDEQYF	TGTGCCAGTAGTCCTAACACAGGGGACGAGCAGTACTTC
TRBJ1-1	NA	TRBV5-1	NA	CASSLGPANTEAFF	TGCGCCAGCAGCCTGGGACCAGCGAACACTGAAGCCTTCTTT
TRBJ2-5	NA	TRBV30	NA	CAWSPRWAVTQETQYF	TGTGCCTGGAGTCCCCGGTGGGCAGTCACCCAAGAGACCCAGTACTTC
TRBJ2-4	TRBD1	TRBV27	NA	CASSTVGTGGLAKNIQYF	TGTGCCAGCAGCACAGTTGGGACAGGGGGCCTAGCCAAAAACATTCAGTACTTC
TRBJ2-2	NA	TRBV5-6	NA	CASSLWADSGELFF	TGTGCCAGCAGCTTGTGGGCAGACAGCGGGGAGCTGTTTTTT
TRBJ2-3	TRBD2	TRBV20-1	NA	CSARGGDTQYF	TGCAGTGCTAGGGGGGGGGATACGCAGTATTTT
TRBJ2-1	NA	TRBV7-2	once	CASSLDVLAGSRFF	TGTGCCAGCAGCTTAGATGTATTGGCAGGGTCAAGGTTCTTC
TRBJ2-1	NA	TRBV14	NA	CASSHIAASGNEQFF	TGTGCCAGCAGCCATATCGCCGCATCGGGCAATGAGCAGTTCTTC
TRBJ1-1	TRBD1	TRBV2	NA	CASWLITGGQVGSDTEAFF	TGTGCCAGCTGGCTTATCACAGGGGGTCAAGTTGGGTCGGACACTGAAGCTTTCTTT
TRBJ1-2	TRBD1	TRBV9	NA	CASSTPGTGDYGYTF	TGTGCCAGCAGCACACCCGGGACAGGGGACTATGGCTACACCTTC
TRBJ1-2	NA	TRBV7-6	NA	CASSPVRGNYGYTF	TGTGCCAGCAGCCCGGTTCGGGGTAACTATGGCTACACCTTC
TRBJ2-2	NA	TRBV10-2	NA	CASTQGPNTGELFF	TGCGCCAGCACCCAGGGCCCTAACACCGGGGAGCTGTTTTTT
TRBJ1-5	TRBD1	TRBV19	NA	CASTDRDGGQPQHF	TGTGCCAGCACAGACAGGGACGGGGGTCAGCCCCAGCATTTT
TRBJ1-1	NA	TRBV25-1	NA	CATSRGNINTEAFF	TGTGCCACCAGTCGGGGGAATATTAACACTGAAGCTTTCTTT
TRBJ1-6	TRBD1	TRBV7-9	once	CASSYTGGSYNSPLHF	TGTGCCAGCAGCTATACAGGGGGCTCCTATAATTCACCCCTCCACTTT
TRBJ1-2	TRBD1	TRBV11-2	NA	CASSLQGVGYTF	TGTGCCAGCAGCTTACAGGGGGTTGGCTACACCTTC
TRBJ2-2	NA	TRBV5-1	NA	CASRDSGTGELFF	TGCGCCAGCAGGGACAGTGGGACCGGGGAGCTGTTTTTT
TRBJ1-5	NA	TRBV30	NA	CAWSVRWTAVVGNQPQHF	TGTGCCTGGAGTGTAAGGTGGACAGCTGTAGTGGGCAATCAGCCCCAGCATTTT
TRBJ1-1	NA	TRBV2	NA	CASFLSDTEAFF	TGTGCCAGCTTCTTATCCGACACTGAAGCTTTCTTT
TRBJ2-5	TRBD2	TRBV5-6	NA	CASSVLTSGVQETQYF	TGTGCCAGCAGCGTCCTGACTAGCGGGGTTCAAGAGACCCAGTACTTC
TRBJ1-1	NA	TRBV30	NA	CAWSAPGITGAEAFF	TGTGCCTGGAGTGCCCCAGGGATCACAGGCGCTGAAGCTTTCTTT
TRBJ2-5	TRBD2	TRBV9	once	CASSVVSGGGTQYF	TGTGCCAGCAGCGTAGTTAGCGGGGGGGGGACCCAGTACTTC
TRBJ2-7	TRBD1	TRBV5-1	NA	CASNPGTDEQYF	TGCGCCAGCAACCCCGGGACAGACGAGCAGTACTTC
TRBJ1-6	TRBD1	TRBV4-1	NA	CASSQETGVESPLHF	TGCGCCAGCAGCCAAGAGACAGGGGTAGAATCACCCCTCCACTTT
TRBJ1-1	NA	TRBV2	NA	CASTGGRSFF	TGTGCCAGCACCGGCGGGAGGTCTTTCTTT